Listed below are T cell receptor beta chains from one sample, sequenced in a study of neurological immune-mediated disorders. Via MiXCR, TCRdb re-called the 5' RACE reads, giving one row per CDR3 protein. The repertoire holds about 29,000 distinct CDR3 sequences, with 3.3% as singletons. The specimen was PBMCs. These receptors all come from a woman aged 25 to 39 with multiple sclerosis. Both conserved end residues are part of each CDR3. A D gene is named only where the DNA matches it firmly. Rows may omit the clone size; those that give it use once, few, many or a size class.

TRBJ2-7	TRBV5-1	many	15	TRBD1	CASSGLRDRRYEQYF	TGCGCCAGCAGCGGACTCCGGGACAGACGCTACGAGCAGTACTTC
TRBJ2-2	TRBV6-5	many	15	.	CACSRRPANTGELFF	TGTGCCTGCTCAAGGCGGCCAGCGAACACCGGGGAGCTGTTTTTT
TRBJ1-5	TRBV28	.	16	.	CASRVGGGIGGQPQNF	.
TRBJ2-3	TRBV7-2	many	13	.	CASSLVQPDTQYF	TGTGCCAGCAGCTTAGTACAGCCAGATACGCAGTATTTT
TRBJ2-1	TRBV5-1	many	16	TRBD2	CASSLSGLTPYNEQFF	TGCGCCAGCAGCTTGTCGGGACTAACTCCCTACAATGAGCAGTTCTTC
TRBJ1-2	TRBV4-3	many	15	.	CASSQDHGGSYGHTF	TGCGCCAGCAGCCAAGATCATGGGGGGTCCTATGGCCACACCTTC
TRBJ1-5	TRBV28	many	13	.	CASSATFNQPQHF	TGTGCCAGCTCAGCCACATTCAATCAGCCCCAGCATTTT
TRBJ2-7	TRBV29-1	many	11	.	CSVGWSYEQYF	TGCAGCGTAGGGTGGTCCTACGAGCAGTACTTC
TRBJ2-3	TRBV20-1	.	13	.	CSARSQGLNTQYF	TGCAGTGCTAGGAGTCAGGGGCTTAATACGCAGTATTTT
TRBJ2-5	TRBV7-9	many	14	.	CASSPTGAGKTQYF	TGTGCCAGCAGCCCTACGGGGGCTGGGAAGACCCAGTACTTC
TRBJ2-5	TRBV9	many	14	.	CASSPGSNQETQYF	TGTGCCAGCAGCCCGGGGAGTAACCAAGAGACCCAGTACTTC
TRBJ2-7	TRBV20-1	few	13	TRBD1	CSVEDRTSYEQYF	TGCAGTGTAGAGGACAGGACCTCCTACGAGCAGTACTTC
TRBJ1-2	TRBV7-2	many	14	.	CASSIEQGGNGYTF	TGTGCCAGCAGCATCGAACAGGGTGGTAATGGCTACACCTTC
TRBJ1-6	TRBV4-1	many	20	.	CASSPQPTTGRFGYNSPLHF	TGCGCCAGCAGCCCGCAACCCACCACAGGGAGGTTTGGGTATAATTCACCCCTCCACTTT
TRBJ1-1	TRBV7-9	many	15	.	CASSLSGRVSTEAFF	TGTGCCAGCAGCTTAAGTGGCAGGGTTTCCACTGAAGCTTTCTTT
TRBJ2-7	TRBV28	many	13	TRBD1	CASRVGTVYEQYF	TGTGCCAGCCGAGTGGGGACAGTCTACGAGCAGTACTTC